The source of this T cell receptor beta chain is a study of T cell repertoires in cytomegalovirus infection. Study results and limitations: The response measured ex vivo was dominated by TCR beta clonotypes (HLA-C-restricted and CMV-specific). Summed frequency of public TCR beta families distinguished CMV carriers with the relevant HLA.

In its sample, this clonotype was seen many times. Its antigen is not known. TCRdb re-derived calls from the reads in MiXCR, one entry per CDR3 protein. The sample holds roughly 130,000 distinct CDR3 sequences; 7% to 9.5% are singletons and the top ten take 9.5% to 13%. Germline trimming cut 2 bases from V and 3 bases from J; bases unmatched to any gene: 1. Per the germline V gene, CDR1 is KGHDR and CDR2 is SFDVKD. The CDR3 is 14 residues long. The source is a human donor in good health (CMV status not recorded). Some clones in this sample may be carry-over from other donors' samples. Sequenced: PBMCs. The chain combines TRBV24-1 with TRBJ1-2, with 8 bases identical to TRBD1. The CDR3 DNA is TGTGCCACCAGTGATTCGACAGGGGACTATGGCTACACCTTC. It specifies CATSDSTGDYGYTF.